By share, the clone carrying this T cell receptor beta chain ranks as medium-sized (0.01 to 0.1%). What it recognizes is unknown. This sample is drawn from a study of OX40 agonist ivuxolimab in advanced cancers. The CDR3 spans 17 residues. Per germline, CDR1 LNHDA and CDR2 SQIVND (reference sequence). Trimming cost V 4 bases and J 3 bases; bases outside gene matches: 14. Notes on the study in general: CD4+ T cells averaged fewer expanded clones than CD8+ T cells.

Profiled with immunoSEQ multiplex PCR; TCRdb holds only in-frame clones, not every one. Of roughly 74,000 clones listed, over 80% are singletons. The chain carries TRBV19 and TRBJ1-1; 7 positions agree with TRBD1. The sample here was CD4+ or CD8+ T cells sorted from blood, taken in a trial of the OX40 agonist ivuxolimab. The receptor was isolated from an adult with an advanced solid tumor such as melanoma, head and neck, liver or kidney cancer. The chain's CDR3 is CASSKRQGRSGDTEAFF. The CDR3 DNA reads as TGTGCCAGTAGTAAACGACAGGGACGTAGTGGGGACACTGAAGCTTTCTTT.